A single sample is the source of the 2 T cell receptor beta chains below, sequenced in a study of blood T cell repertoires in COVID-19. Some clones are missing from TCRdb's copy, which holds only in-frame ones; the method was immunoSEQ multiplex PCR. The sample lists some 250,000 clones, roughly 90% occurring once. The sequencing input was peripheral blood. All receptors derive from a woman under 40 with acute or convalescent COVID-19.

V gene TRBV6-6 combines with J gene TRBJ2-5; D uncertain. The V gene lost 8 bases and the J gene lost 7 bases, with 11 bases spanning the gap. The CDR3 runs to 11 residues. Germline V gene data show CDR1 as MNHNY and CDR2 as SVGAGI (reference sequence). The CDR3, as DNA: TGTGCCAGCCGAGCTGAAACGACCCAGTACTTC. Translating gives CASRAETTQYF.

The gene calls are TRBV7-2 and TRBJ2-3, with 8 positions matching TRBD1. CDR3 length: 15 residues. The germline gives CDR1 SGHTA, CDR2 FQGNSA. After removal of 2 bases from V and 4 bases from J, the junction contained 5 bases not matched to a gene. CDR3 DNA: TGTGCCAGCAGCTTAATCGGACAGGGATCAGATACGCAGTATTTT. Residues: CASSLIGQGSDTQYF.